The rows below give T cell receptor beta chains drawn from one sample of a study of control samples from healthy donors and cancer patients. The protocol was immunoSEQ multiplex PCR, while the TCRdb copy is restricted to in-frame clones and leaves out a portion. This sample has some 210,000 clones, with roughly nine tenths found just once. Material for sequencing was blood. The origin of the receptors is a man aged 25-40 years in good health. Each CDR3 is given with its conserved first and last residue. Each record gives: D gene, V gene, J gene, clone size, CDR3 DNA, CDR3 protein. The D gene is left open where the match is weak. Clone size is given for some rows only: seen once, a few or many times, or a class if the clone is expanded.

.,TRBV5-8,TRBJ1-6,.,TGTGCCAGCAGCTTGGCCGGCCGGGTTTTATCACCCCTCCACTTT,CASSLAGRVLSPLHF
.,TRBV27,TRBJ1-6,few,TGTGCCAGCAGTCCCCTAGGTTCGGCCCTCCACTTT,CASSPLGSALHF
TRBD2,TRBV11-3,TRBJ2-3,few,TGTGCCAGCAGCTTCCTTGCGGGGGGGAGCACAGATACGCAGTATTTT,CASSFLAGGSTDTQYF
.,TRBV3-1/TRBV3-2,TRBJ2-7,.,TGTGCCAGCAGCCAATCCACAGGGTCGAACGAGCAGTACTTC,CASSQSTGSNEQYF
.,TRBV7-6,TRBJ1-3,.,TGTGCCAGCAGCCCGGGGAGTTTGGCCTCTGGAAACACCATATATTTT,CASSPGSLASGNTIYF
TRBD2,TRBV3-1/TRBV3-2,TRBJ2-3,.,TGTGCCAGCAGCACCAGCGGGGGAAGCACAGATACGCAGTATTTT,CASSTSGGSTDTQYF
TRBD1,TRBV14,TRBJ1-6,.,TGTGCCAGCAGCCAAGGAGGGACAGGGGTTAATTCACCCCTCCACTTT,CASSQGGTGVNSPLHF
.,TRBV10-1,TRBJ2-3,.,TGCGCCAGCAGTGAGTACACAGGCGAGGATACGCAGTATTTT,CASSEYTGEDTQYF
.,TRBV10-3,TRBJ2-1,once,TGTGCCATCAGTGAGACGGAAGGGTTATCGGGTGAGCAGTTCTTC,CAISETEGLSGEQFF
TRBD2,TRBV7-6,TRBJ2-7,.,TGTGCCAGCAGCCTTCGACTAGCGGGGGACCCTAACTACGAGCAGTACTTC,CASSLRLAGDPNYEQYF
TRBD1,TRBV7-9,TRBJ1-2,once,TGTGCCAGCAGCTCCGACGACAGGGGGAGATCGTATGGCTACACCTTC,CASSSDDRGRSYGYTF
.,TRBV6-2/TRBV6-3,TRBJ1-6,.,TGTGCCAGCAGTTACGTGGCAGTGAATAATAATTCACCCCTCCACTTT,CASSYVAVNNNSPLHF
.,TRBV6-1,TRBJ2-1,.,TGTGCCAGCAGTGATGACCCGAGCTCCTACAATGAGCAGTTCTTC,CASSDDPSSYNEQFF
TRBD2,TRBV2,TRBJ2-7,.,TGTGCCAGCAGTGAGGGTGACGGTGCTAGCGGGACCTACGAGCAGTACTTC,CASSEGDGASGTYEQYF
TRBD2,TRBV28,TRBJ2-1,.,TGTGCCAGCAGTTCCGGTGGGCGGGGGTCGCTCTCCTACAATGAGCAGTTCTTC,CASSSGGRGSLSYNEQFF
.,TRBV12-3/TRBV12-4,TRBJ2-3,.,TGTGCCAGCAGTTTCAGGGGTACGCAGTATTTT,CASSFRGTQYF
TRBD1,TRBV2,TRBJ1-1,.,TGTGCCAGCAGTGTCGCGCCGGGACAGGTGAACACTGAAGCTTTCTTT,CASSVAPGQVNTEAFF
.,TRBV10-1,TRBJ1-1,.,TGCGCCAGCAGTGAGTCGTCGGGGGGGATAAACACTGAAGCTTTCTTT,CASSESSGGINTEAFF
TRBD2,TRBV4-1,TRBJ2-3,.,TGCGCCAGCAGCCAAGAAGCCCGAGCGGGGATCACAGATACGCAGTATTTT,CASSQEARAGITDTQYF
.,TRBV2,TRBJ1-1,.,TGTGCCAGCAGCCCTAGGGGGACGGAAGCTTTCTTT,CASSPRGTEAFF
.,TRBV6-1,TRBJ1-2,few,TGTGCCAGCAGTGAATACGCCTCTACGGGGAGGGGCTACACCTTC,CASSEYASTGRGYTF
TRBD2,TRBV6-5,TRBJ2-2,.,TGTGCCAGCAGCCCGGGACTAGCCGTGACCGGGGAGCTGTTTTTT,CASSPGLAVTGELFF
.,TRBV15,TRBJ2-7,.,TGTGCCACCAGCAGAGAGCAGAGCTCCTACGAGCAGTACTTC,CATSREQSSYEQYF
.,TRBV9,TRBJ2-1,.,TGTGCCAGCAGCGTAGCTACTCGAGGGGGGCTCTCCTACAATGAGCAGTTCTTC,CASSVATRGGLSYNEQFF
TRBD1,TRBV18,TRBJ1-2,.,TGTGCCAGCTCACGGGGGGACAGGGCCCTCTATGGCTACACCTTC,CASSRGDRALYGYTF
TRBD1,TRBV10-2,TRBJ1-2,.,TGCGCCAGCAGCGGGACAGGGGGTGCCCGCTATGGCTACACCTTC,CASSGTGGARYGYTF
TRBD1,TRBV10-3,TRBJ1-1,.,TGTGCCATCAGTGAACCGGGACAGGGGGCTGGAACTGAAGCTTTCTTT,CAISEPGQGAGTEAFF
TRBD1,TRBV9,TRBJ1-2,.,TGTGCCAGCAGCATACTGACAAGGGACAGGACCTATTTCTATGGCTACACCTTC,CASSILTRDRTYFYGYTF
.,TRBV3-1/TRBV3-2,TRBJ2-2,.,TGTGCCAGCAGCCGGGGGACTTCTACCAACACCGGGGAGCTGTTTTTT,CASSRGTSTNTGELFF
.,TRBV18,TRBJ1-4,.,TGTGCCAGCTCACCATTTGGAACTAATGAAAAACTGTTTTTT,CASSPFGTNEKLFF
.,TRBV30,TRBJ2-3,.,TGTGCCTGCCAAAGCATGCGGCTGAGGGCAGATACGCAGTATTTT,CACQSMRLRADTQYF
TRBD2,TRBV5-4,TRBJ2-5,.,TGTGCCAGCAGTTTAGCGGGGGGGCTTAGGGAGACCCAGTACTTC,CASSLAGGLRETQYF
TRBD2,TRBV7-6,TRBJ2-7,.,TGTGCCAGCAGCTTAGACCCTATGACTAGCTCCGAGCAGTACTTC,CASSLDPMTSSEQYF
.,TRBV5-4,TRBJ2-1,.,TGTGCCAGCAGCTCATCAGGGCCTGAGCAGTTCTTC,CASSSSGPEQFF
.,TRBV5-1,TRBJ2-2,.,TGCGCCAGCAGCCAAGATCCCTCCGGGGAGCTGTTTTTT,CASSQDPSGELFF
.,TRBV30,TRBJ1-2,.,TGTGCCTGGAGTGGGGGATGGGCCGCTAACTATGGCTACACCTTC,CAWSGGWAANYGYTF
TRBD1,TRBV19,TRBJ1-2,few,TGTGCCAGTAGTGGAGGCAACAGGGGGGGGAGCTATGGCTACACCTTC,CASSGGNRGGSYGYTF
.,TRBV30,TRBJ2-3,.,TGTGCCTGGACCGAGGGGCTTAGCACAGATACGCAGTATTTT,CAWTEGLSTDTQYF
TRBD1,TRBV19,TRBJ2-2,.,TGTGCCAGTGGACCCGGGACAGGGGGTAGGAACACCGGGGAGCTGTTTTTT,CASGPGTGGRNTGELFF
.,TRBV29-1,TRBJ2-3,.,TGCAGCGCCTCAAGGGTTGCTGAAGATACGCAGTATTTT,CSASRVAEDTQYF
.,TRBV9,TRBJ2-2,.,TGTGCCAGCAGCGTATTAGGTGGCGGGGAGCTGTTTTTT,CASSVLGGGELFF
.,TRBV19,TRBJ2-3,.,TGTGCCAGTAGTATATGGGTGACAGATACGCAGTATTTT,CASSIWVTDTQYF
.,TRBV27,TRBJ1-2,.,TGTGCCAGCAGACCCGGTGGGTTCTATGGCTACACCTTC,CASRPGGFYGYTF
TRBD1,TRBV9,TRBJ1-5,.,TGTGCCAGCAGCTCACAGGGGGAAGGCGGGCAGCCCCAGCATTTT,CASSSQGEGGQPQHF
.,TRBV3-1/TRBV3-2,TRBJ1-5,few,TGTGCCAGCAGCCCGGAACAGAGAAGCAATCAGCCCCAGCATTTT,CASSPEQRSNQPQHF
.,TRBV18,TRBJ2-7,.,TGTGCCAGCTCACGTCAGGACAGCCACCTCTCCTACGAGCAGTACTTC,CASSRQDSHLSYEQYF
.,TRBV11-1,TRBJ1-2,.,TGTGCCAGCAGCCCGTTGGAGGGGCACTATGGCTACACCTTC,CASSPLEGHYGYTF
.,TRBV10-2,TRBJ1-5,.,TGCGCCAGCTCACCGACAGGAAGCAATCAGCCCCAGCATTTT,CASSPTGSNQPQHF
.,TRBV7-9,TRBJ1-1,.,TGTGCCAGCAGCTGGACAGATGAAGCTTTCTTT,CASSWTDEAFF
.,TRBV7-9,TRBJ1-1,.,TGTGCCAGCAGCCCCCCGGGGGGTGCTTTCTTT,CASSPPGGAFF
TRBD1,TRBV15,TRBJ1-5,few,TGTGCCACCAGCCATGGGGAGGGGGCTGGCAATCAGCCCCAGCATTTT,CATSHGEGAGNQPQHF
.,TRBV9,TRBJ2-1,.,TGTGCCAGCAGCGTAGACCCCAGCTCCTACAATGAGCAGTTCTTC,CASSVDPSSYNEQFF
TRBD1,TRBV7-9,TRBJ1-5,.,TGTGCCAGCAGCCACCGGGACAGTGGAAATCAGCCCCAGCATTTT,CASSHRDSGNQPQHF
.,TRBV6-5,TRBJ1-2,.,TGTGCCATTACTGCCAGGCTTGGCTATGGCTACACCTTC,CAITARLGYGYTF